These 7 T cell receptor beta chains were sequenced from one sample in a study of identical twins. TCRdb processed the 5' RACE reads anew with MiXCR; each CDR3 protein has one entry. The table includes fewer than 250,000 distinct CDR3 sequences, approximately 7.9% detected once. This sample was also put to use in a study of yellow fever vaccine responses in identical twins.

The sequencing sample was made of CD8+ T cells sorted from blood. The receptor source for this set is a woman aged 18-29 years in good health.

The J gene is TRBJ2-5, the V gene TRBV24-1, with 9 nucleotides matching TRBD1. This CDR3 has 15 amino acids. Germline trimming cut 4 bases from V and 2 bases from J; bases unmatched to any gene: 4. Germline-derived CDR1 and CDR2 are KGHDR and SFDVKD. CDR3 residues: CATSDKTGGQETQYF. The CDR3 region has the DNA TGTGCCACCAGTGACAAGACAGGGGGACAAGAGACCCAGTACTTC.

A few counts support this clonotype. The J gene is TRBJ1-2, the V gene TRBV7-9; D not resolved. This CDR3 has 12 amino acids. V was shortened by 1 base and J by 8 bases, with 8 bases between the two germline ends. Germline CDR1 and CDR2: SEHNR and FQNEAQ (reference sequence). The chain's CDR3 is CASSLVWGGYTF. For the CDR3, the DNA is TGTGCCAGCAGCTTAGTCTGGGGAGGCTACACCTTC.

Regarding this clonotype: The junction departs from germline at one end; a sequencing error may be responsible. The chain has TRBV24-1 and TRBJ2-2; D call uncertain. CDR1 and CDR2 (germline): KGHDR, SFDVKD. CDR3 length equals 18 residues. CDR3 nucleotides: TGTACCACCAGTGATTTTGACTTCAGCCGTGCGAACACCGGGGAGCTGTTTTTT. This encodes CTTSDFDFSRANTGELFF.

CDR3 loop: CASTETYRRNNEQFF. DNA of the CDR3: TGTGCCAGCACCGAGACGTACCGGAGGAACAATGAGCAGTTCTTC. The genes are TRBV28 and TRBJ2-1; D may be TRBD2 (5 bases). V lost 7 bases, J lost 5 bases, and 18 bases lay in between. Germline CDR1 is MDHEN and CDR2 is SYDVKM. This CDR3 spans 15 amino acids.

V usage is TRBV2 and J usage is TRBJ2-7; 10 nucleotides align to TRBD2. The length of the CDR3 is 17 residues. Trimming at V came to 5 bases and at J to 5 bases, leaving 15 bases not matched to a gene. From germline, CDR1 is SNHLY and CDR2 FYNNEI. The CDR3 coding sequence is TGTGCCAGCAGTCAGGAGCGGGAGGGCCTAATGGCTAACGAGCAGTACTTC. Encoded protein: CASSQEREGLMANEQYF. Looking up the rest from reference TRBV2 and TRBJ2-7 gives the full variable domain: EPEVTQTPSHQVTQMGQEVILRCVPISNHLYFYWYRQILGQKVEFLVSFYNNEISEKSEIFDDQFSVERPDGSNFTLKIRSTKLEDSAMYFCASSQEREGLMANEQYFGPGTRLTVT.

This sequence joins TRBV29-1 and TRBJ2-3; TRBD1 matches 10 bases. Germline values: CDR1 SQVTM, CDR2 ANQGSEA. The CDR3 contains 13 residues. V dropped 5 bases and J dropped 3; count of bases not matched to a gene: 2. The CDR3 nucleotides read TGCAGCGTTAGGGGACAGGGGACAGATACGCAGTATTTT. Protein product: CSVRGQGTDTQYF.

This clonotype turned up a few times. The chain recombines TRBV10-2 with TRBJ2-5; D is undetermined. There are 14 residues in the CDR3. The germline CDR1 and CDR2 sequences are WSHSY and SAAADI. V was shortened by 0 bases and J by 7 bases, with 12 bases between the two germline ends. The CDR3 nucleotides are TGCGCCAGCAGTGAGTCAAGTTGGGAAGGGACCCAGTACTTC. This codes for CASSESSWEGTQYF.